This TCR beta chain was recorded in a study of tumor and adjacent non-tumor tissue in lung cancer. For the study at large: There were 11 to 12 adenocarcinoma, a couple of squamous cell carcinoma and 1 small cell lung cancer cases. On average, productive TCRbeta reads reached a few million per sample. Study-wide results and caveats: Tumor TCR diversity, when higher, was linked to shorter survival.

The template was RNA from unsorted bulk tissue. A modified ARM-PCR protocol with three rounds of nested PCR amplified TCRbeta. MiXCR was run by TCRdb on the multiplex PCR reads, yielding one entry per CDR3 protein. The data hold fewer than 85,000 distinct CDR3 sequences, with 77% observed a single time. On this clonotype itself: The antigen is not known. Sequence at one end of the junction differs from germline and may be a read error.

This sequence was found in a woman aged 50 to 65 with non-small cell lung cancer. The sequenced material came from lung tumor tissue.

CDR3 bases: TGTGCCAGCAGTTTTAGGGACAGAACTAGCGGGAGAATTCACACCGGGAAGCTGTTTTTT. This encodes CASSFRDRTSGRIHTGKLFF. V usage is TRBV12-3 or TRBV12-4 and J usage is TRBJ2-2, with TRBD2 matching over 11 bases. The CDR3 covers 20 residues.